This is a list of T cell receptor beta chains from one sample in a study of CD8+CD57+ T cells in acquired aplastic anemia. TCRdb used MiXCR to reprocess the reads, holding one entry per CDR3 protein. This sample yields roughly 170,000 distinct CDR3 sequences, of which almost 50% are seen a single time; approximately 12% belongs to the top ten. Sample: sorted CD4+, CD8+, or CD8+CD57+ T cells (not recorded which) from PBMCs. The origin of the receptors is a human donor with aplastic anemia. The CDR3 runs from the conserved cysteine through the conserved F or W. The order of the fields is clone size, J gene, V gene, D gene, CDR3 length, CDR3 DNA, CDR3 protein. A D gene is named only where the DNA matches it firmly. Clone sizes are given selectively: once, few, many, or a class where the clone is expanded.

clone_size: .
j_call: TRBJ2-5
v_call: TRBV2
d_call: .
cdr3_length: 14
cdr3_nt: TGTGCCAGCAGTGAACAGGGCGGTAAAGAGACCCAGTACTTC
cdr3_aa: CASSEQGGKETQYF

clone_size: few
j_call: TRBJ2-5
v_call: TRBV24-1
d_call: .
cdr3_length: 13
cdr3_nt: TGTGCCACCAGTGATTTGCAAATGGAGACCCAGTACTTC
cdr3_aa: CATSDLQMETQYF

clone_size: .
j_call: TRBJ2-1
v_call: TRBV5-1
d_call: .
cdr3_length: 16
cdr3_nt: TGCGCCAGCAGCCCCCTCCTAGGGAGCTCCTACAATGAGCAGTTCTTC
cdr3_aa: CASSPLLGSSYNEQFF

clone_size: .
j_call: TRBJ1-2
v_call: TRBV24-1
d_call: TRBD1
cdr3_length: 14
cdr3_nt: TGTGCCACCAGTGACGGGGGACAGGGGGATGGCTACACCTTC
cdr3_aa: CATSDGGQGDGYTF

clone_size: many
j_call: TRBJ2-7
v_call: TRBV5-1
d_call: TRBD2
cdr3_length: 10
cdr3_nt: TGCGCCAGCAGCTTCGGGGGGGGATTCTTC
cdr3_aa: CASSFGGGFF

clone_size: .
j_call: TRBJ2-5
v_call: TRBV7-2
d_call: TRBD2
cdr3_length: 15
cdr3_nt: TGTGCCAGCAGGTACACTAGCGGGGGACTCGGGACCCAGTACTTC
cdr3_aa: CASRYTSGGLGTQYF

clone_size: .
j_call: TRBJ2-1
v_call: TRBV10-3
d_call: TRBD2
cdr3_length: 13
cdr3_nt: TGTGCCACTACTAGCGGGAGGGTTGGTGAGCAGTTCTTC
cdr3_aa: CATTSGRVGEQFF

clone_size: .
j_call: TRBJ2-5
v_call: TRBV7-3
d_call: .
cdr3_length: 15
cdr3_nt: TGTGCCAGCAGCTCTGGACTTGGTAGCTGGGAGACCCAGTACTTC
cdr3_aa: CASSSGLGSWETQYF

clone_size: many
j_call: TRBJ1-6
v_call: TRBV5-4
d_call: .
cdr3_length: 17
cdr3_nt: TGTGCCAGCAGCTCACTTGGACGTAACTCCTATAATTCACCCCTCCACTTT
cdr3_aa: CASSSLGRNSYNSPLHF

clone_size: .
j_call: TRBJ1-2
v_call: TRBV19
d_call: .
cdr3_length: 15
cdr3_nt: TGTGCCAGTAGTATAGATCTAGAAGGGGTGGATGGCTACACCTTC
cdr3_aa: CASSIDLEGVDGYTF

clone_size: few
j_call: TRBJ2-5
v_call: TRBV7-2
d_call: .
cdr3_length: 12
cdr3_nt: TGTGCCAGCAGCTACAGTGGAGAGACCCAGTACTTC
cdr3_aa: CASSYSGETQYF

clone_size: .
j_call: TRBJ2-1
v_call: TRBV14
d_call: TRBD2
cdr3_length: 15
cdr3_nt: TGTGCCAGCAGCCACAGTAGCGGGGGACGTAATGAGCAGTTCTTC
cdr3_aa: CASSHSSGGRNEQFF

clone_size: .
j_call: TRBJ2-5
v_call: TRBV10-3
d_call: TRBD2
cdr3_length: 17
cdr3_nt: TGTGCCGAATTTGGCGGACTAGCGCTATGGGGCGGGGAGACCCAGTACTTC
cdr3_aa: CAEFGGLALWGGETQYF

clone_size: many
j_call: TRBJ2-3
v_call: TRBV20-1
d_call: TRBD2
cdr3_length: 14
cdr3_nt: TGCAGTGCCCCCGGGAGCGGGGGAACAGATACGCAGTATTTT
cdr3_aa: CSAPGSGGTDTQYF

clone_size: few
j_call: TRBJ1-2
v_call: TRBV24-1
d_call: .
cdr3_length: 14
cdr3_nt: TGTGCCACCAGCCACCGGGACAACCAATATGGCTACACCTTC
cdr3_aa: CATSHRDNQYGYTF

clone_size: .
j_call: TRBJ2-3
v_call: TRBV7-2
d_call: .
cdr3_length: 13
cdr3_nt: TGTGCCGGCAGCCCCCACCGTCCAGATACGCAGTATTTT
cdr3_aa: CAGSPHRPDTQYF